The rows below give T cell receptor beta chains drawn from one sample of a study of T cell clones after liver transplantation. Profiled with immunoSEQ multiplex PCR; TCRdb holds only in-frame clones, not every one. Of roughly 97,000 clones in the sample, more than 75% were seen once. The sample was CD4+ T cells from blood, taken before liver transplant. Receptors were obtained from a human donor who received a liver transplant. Both conserved end residues are part of each CDR3. D genes are given only for firm matches. Clone size is shown for a subset of rows, as once, few, many or a class of expanded clone.

D gene,J gene,clone size,V gene,CDR3 DNA,CDR3 protein
.,TRBJ2-1,.,TRBV7-6,TGTGCCAGCAGCTTAGCGATCGGGAATGAGCAGTTCTTC,CASSLAIGNEQFF
.,TRBJ2-3,.,TRBV2,TGTGCCAGCAGTGAACGGACCTGGGCTGGGGGGCAGTATTTT,CASSERTWAGGQYF
TRBD1,TRBJ2-2,.,TRBV5-1,TGCGCCAGCAGCACGACAGGGTTCGACACCGGGGAGCTGTTTTTT,CASSTTGFDTGELFF
TRBD1,TRBJ1-5,.,TRBV5-1,TGCGCCAGCAGGGCGACAGGGGGCAATCAGCCCCAGCATTTT,CASRATGGNQPQHF
.,TRBJ2-2,.,TRBV11-3,TGTGCCAGCAGCTCCCTCCGGGCGGACGGGGAGCTGTTTTTT,CASSSLRADGELFF
.,TRBJ1-1,.,TRBV9,TGTGCCAGCAGCGTATTGACGAAATCGAACACTGAAGCTTTCTTT,CASSVLTKSNTEAFF
.,TRBJ2-2,.,TRBV2,TGTGCCAGCAGATATACCGGGGAGCTGTTTTTT,CASRYTGELFF
TRBD1,TRBJ2-2,.,TRBV28,TGTGCCACAAAGGGACAGGGGGCGCACACCGGGGAGCTGTTTTTT,CATKGQGAHTGELFF
.,TRBJ1-4,once,TRBV15,TGTGCCACCAGCAGGTCTCGTGAAAAACTGTTTTTT,CATSRSREKLFF
TRBD2,TRBJ2-3,few,TRBV6-1,TGTGCCAGCAGTGGTGGGACTAGCGGGAGGGTTACAGATACGCAGTATTTT,CASSGGTSGRVTDTQYF